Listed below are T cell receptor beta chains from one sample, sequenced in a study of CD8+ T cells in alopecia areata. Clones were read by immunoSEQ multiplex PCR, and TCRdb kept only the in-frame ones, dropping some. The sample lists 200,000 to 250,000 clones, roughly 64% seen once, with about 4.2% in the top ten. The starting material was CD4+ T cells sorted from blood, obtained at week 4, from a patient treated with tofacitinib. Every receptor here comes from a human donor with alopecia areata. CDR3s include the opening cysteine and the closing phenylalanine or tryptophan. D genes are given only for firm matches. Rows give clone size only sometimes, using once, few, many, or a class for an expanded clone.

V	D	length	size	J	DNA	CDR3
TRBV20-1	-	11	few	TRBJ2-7	TGCAGTGCTTACGACAGTTACGAGCAGTACTTC	CSAYDSYEQYF
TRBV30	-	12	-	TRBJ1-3	TGTGCCTGGATTGCGCCAGGGGACACCATATATTTT	CAWIAPGDTIYF
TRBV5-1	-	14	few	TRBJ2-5	TGCGCCAGCAGCTTGGTCGTTGCCGGGGAGACCCAGTACTTC	CASSLVVAGETQYF
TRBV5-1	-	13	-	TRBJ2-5	TGCGCCAGCAGCTCCCTAGGGGGAGAGACCCAGTACTTC	CASSSLGGETQYF
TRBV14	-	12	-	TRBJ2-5	TGTGCCAGCAGCCAAGACCGCCAGACCCAGTACTTC	CASSQDRQTQYF
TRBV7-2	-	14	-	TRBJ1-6	TGTGCCAGCAGCTTAGCGGGGATTAATTCACCCCTCCACTTT	CASSLAGINSPLHF
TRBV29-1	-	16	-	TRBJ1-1	TGCAGCGTTGAAGATCTTTTAGGGGTTTGGGACACTGAAGCTTTCTTT	CSVEDLLGVWDTEAFF
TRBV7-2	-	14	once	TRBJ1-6	TGTGCCAGCAGCTTATACGGGGGGCAGGCACCCCTCCACTTT	CASSLYGGQAPLHF
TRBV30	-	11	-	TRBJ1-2	TGTGCCTGGAGTGTACAGAATCGCTACACCTTC	CAWSVQNRYTF
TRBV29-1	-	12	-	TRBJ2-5	TGCAGCGTTGTTGCGGCCCAAGAGACCCAGTACTTC	CSVVAAQETQYF
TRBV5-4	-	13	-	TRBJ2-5	TGTGCCAGCAGCTTGGTGGCGGGAGAGACCCAGTACTTC	CASSLVAGETQYF
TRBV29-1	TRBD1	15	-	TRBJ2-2	TGCAGCGTCAAACACAGGGGTCGGGTCACCGGGGAGCTGTTTTTT	CSVKHRGRVTGELFF
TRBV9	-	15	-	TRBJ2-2	TGTGCCAGCAGCGCAACAGGGAGGGGTACCGGGGAGCTGTTTTTT	CASSATGRGTGELFF